A selection of T cell receptor beta chains follows, all from one sample in a study of beta chain features in type 1 diabetes. Sequencing used immunoSEQ multiplex PCR; TCRdb keeps in-frame clones, though not all of them. The sample contains about 180,000 clones, approximately 8.4% of which appear only once. Sample: central memory CD4+ T cells from blood. The receptors were gathered from a young man with type 1 diabetes. Each CDR3 is given with its conserved first and last residue. Fields, in order: clone size, J gene, V gene, D gene, CDR3 DNA, CDR3 protein. D genes are given only for firm matches. Where a row states a size, it is once, few, many or the class of an expanded clone; other rows omit it.

many | TRBJ2-5 | TRBV23-1 | NA | TGCGCCAGCTGCATCTCCAGGGCTCGACAAGAGACCCAGTACTTC | CASCISRARQETQYF
many | TRBJ2-3 | TRBV7-2 | TRBD2 | TGTGCCAGCAGCCAAAGGGCGCTAGCGGGGGGGAGCACAGATACGCAGTATTTT | CASSQRALAGGSTDTQYF
NA | TRBJ2-1 | TRBV6-4 | NA | TGTGCCAGCAGTGACTCCGCGGACACCCGCAATGAGCAGTTCTTC | CASSDSADTRNEQFF
few | TRBJ2-5 | TRBV7-9 | TRBD2 | TGTGCCAGCAGCCCGTCAGCGGGAGATGAGACCCAGTACTTC | CASSPSAGDETQYF
few | TRBJ2-5 | TRBV4-1 | NA | TGCGCCAGCAGCCAAGTAAAGGGGGTTGGGGAGACCCAGTACTTC | CASSQVKGVGETQYF
few | TRBJ2-7 | TRBV5-1 | NA | TGCGCCAGCAGCTTGGAAGTCGGGGACGAGCAGTACTTC | CASSLEVGDEQYF
few | TRBJ2-7 | TRBV21-1 | NA | TGTGCCAACGAGGAGGGTTGGGGGAACGAGCAGTACTTC | CANEEGWGNEQYF
NA | TRBJ1-2 | TRBV7-2 | NA | TGTGCCAGCAGCTTAAAAGCAGGCCCCTATGGCTACACCTTC | CASSLKAGPYGYTF
few | TRBJ2-3 | TRBV7-9 | NA | TGTGCCAGCAGCCCAAGAGGCCCAGATACGCAGTATTTT | CASSPRGPDTQYF
few | TRBJ2-7 | TRBV2 | TRBD1 | TGTGCCAGCAGTGCGGGACAGCAGACGCAGCAGTACTTC | CASSAGQQTQQYF
few | TRBJ2-2 | TRBV6-6 | TRBD1 | TGTGCCAGCAGTTACGGACAGGGGGCGGGATCCGGGGAGCTGTTTTTT | CASSYGQGAGSGELFF
many | TRBJ2-5 | TRBV11-2 | TRBD2 | TGTGCCAGCAGCTACAGGACTAGTCAAGAGACCCAGTACTTC | CASSYRTSQETQYF
NA | TRBJ2-7 | TRBV5-1 | TRBD1 | TGCGCCAGCAGCTTTTACCCGGGACAGGGAAGGGTCGAGCAGTACTTC | CASSFYPGQGRVEQYF
NA | TRBJ2-7 | TRBV30 | TRBD1 | TGTGCCTGGAATAAGCAGGGGGCAACGGACGAGCAGTACTTC | CAWNKQGATDEQYF
many | TRBJ2-1 | TRBV9 | TRBD2 | TGTGCCAGCAGCGGAGCGGGGGCCCACTTGGGCAATGAGCAGTTCTTC | CASSGAGAHLGNEQFF
NA | TRBJ1-5 | TRBV4-1 | NA | TGCGCCAGCAGCCAAGATGGTGTAGCACAGGGCACACGAACTGTCATGCGGCCCCAGCATTTT | CASSQDGVAQGTRTVMRPQHF
NA | TRBJ2-2 | TRBV10-3 | TRBD2 | TGTGCCATCAGTGGTCAACGCGCTAGCGGGGTCGGGGAGCTGTTTTTT | CAISGQRASGVGELFF
NA | TRBJ2-4 | TRBV6-1 | TRBD1 | TGTGCCAGCAGTGTGGTAATTATCGGGACAGTGTCGTCCAAAAACATTCAGTACTTC | CASSVVIIGTVSSKNIQYF
NA | TRBJ2-3 | TRBV27 | NA | TGTGCCAGCAGCCCGAGGGTAGATACGCAGTATTTT | CASSPRVDTQYF
NA | TRBJ2-7 | TRBV11-1 | NA | TGTGCCAGCAGCTCAAGTGGGCCAGGGCTCTCCTACGAGCAGTACTTC | CASSSSGPGLSYEQYF
few | TRBJ2-5 | TRBV5-6 | TRBD1 | TGTGCCAGCAGCTTGATAGGACAGGGTTCCGAGACCCAGTACTTC | CASSLIGQGSETQYF
NA | TRBJ2-1 | TRBV6-5 | NA | TGTGCCAGCAGTTCGTATGGCGGGAAGGCCTACAATGAGCAGTTCTTC | CASSSYGGKAYNEQFF
NA | TRBJ2-4 | TRBV11-2 | TRBD2 | TGTGCCAGCAGCCCTCGGACTAGCGGGAACCCCGGAGCCAAAAACATTCAGTACTTC | CASSPRTSGNPGAKNIQYF
NA | TRBJ2-7 | TRBV5-6 | NA | TGTGCCAGCAGCTTGTGGCAGGGGACCGAGCAGTACTTC | CASSLWQGTEQYF
few | TRBJ1-1 | TRBV5-4 | TRBD1 | TGTGCCAGCAGCGACAGGGGAGGGACCGGCAACACTGAAGCTTTCTTT | CASSDRGGTGNTEAFF
few | TRBJ2-1 | TRBV5-1 | TRBD2 | TGCGCCAGCAGCTTGGCCGAACTAGCGGTAAATGAGCAGTTCTTC | CASSLAELAVNEQFF
NA | TRBJ2-7 | TRBV27 | TRBD2 | TGTGCCAGCAGTCGATGGAGCGGGAGTACTCCCGACGAGCAGTACTTC | CASSRWSGSTPDEQYF
NA | TRBJ2-7 | TRBV7-8 | TRBD1 | TGTGCCAGCAGCTTAATGGGACAGGGACGGTCAGGGCAGTACTTC | CASSLMGQGRSGQYF
few | TRBJ2-5 | TRBV30 | TRBD2 | TGTGCCTGGACGGGGGGAAAGGGGACCCAGTACTTC | CAWTGGKGTQYF
NA | TRBJ1-1 | TRBV29-1 | TRBD1 | TGCAGCGCCGGGACAGGGTATGGCACTGAAGCTTTCTTT | CSAGTGYGTEAFF
NA | TRBJ2-6 | TRBV10-3 | NA | TGTGCCATCAGGGGTAGCGGAGCGACTTTGAGCTCTGGGGCCAACGTCCTGACTTTC | CAIRGSGATLSSGANVLTF
NA | TRBJ2-1 | TRBV7-2 | TRBD1 | TGTGCCAGCAGCCCCGGACAGGGAGTTCAGTTCTTC | CASSPGQGVQFF
NA | TRBJ2-3 | TRBV7-2 | TRBD1 | TGTGCCAGCAGCGGGGCCCGGGACAGGGCGCGCACAGATACGCAGTATTTT | CASSGARDRARTDTQYF
few | TRBJ2-7 | TRBV7-9 | TRBD2 | TGTGCCAGCCGGGGGGTGGGTCCCTACGAGCAGTACTTC | CASRGVGPYEQYF
few | TRBJ2-1 | TRBV28 | TRBD1 | TGTGCCAGCAGTATTACAGGGGCTTCCTACAATGAGCAGTTCTTC | CASSITGASYNEQFF
few | TRBJ2-5 | TRBV7-2 | NA | TGTGCCAGCAGCTTAGCGGGGGCCCAAGAGACCCAGTACTTC | CASSLAGAQETQYF
NA | TRBJ2-6 | TRBV5-1 | NA | TGCGCCAGCAGCTTGGCCGCGGACTCCGGGGCCAACGTCCTGACTTTC | CASSLAADSGANVLTF
few | TRBJ1-6 | TRBV5-6 | TRBD1 | TGTGCCAGCAGCCGCCTCGGGCAGGGGGGTGTGGCACCCCTCCACTTT | CASSRLGQGGVAPLHF
NA | TRBJ1-1 | TRBV5-1 | NA | TGCGCCAGCAGCTTGGGTGGGGCCCGGGGAGGAGAAGCTTTCTTT | CASSLGGARGGEAFF
NA | TRBJ2-7 | TRBV6-1 | NA | TGTGCCTCTCAGCTGGGCCCAGAAGCTTACGAGCAGTACTTC | CASQLGPEAYEQYF
NA | TRBJ2-6 | TRBV6-5 | NA | TGTGCCAGCAGTAAAAACAGGGCTGGGGCCAACGTCCTGACTTTC | CASSKNRAGANVLTF
NA | TRBJ2-7 | TRBV11-2 | NA | TGTGCCAGCAGCGCGCGTCACGCCGGGGGCTCCTACGAGCAGTACTTC | CASSARHAGGSYEQYF
NA | TRBJ2-1 | TRBV28 | TRBD2 | TGTGCCAGCAGCCATAGCGGGGGGACTTACAATGAGCAGTTCTTC | CASSHSGGTYNEQFF
NA | TRBJ2-5 | TRBV11-2 | NA | TGTGCCAGCAGCTTTTCAATACGGCAAGAGACCCAGTACTTC | CASSFSIRQETQYF